This passage covers 15 T cell receptor beta chains from one sample sequenced in a study of CD8+CD57+ T cells in acquired aplastic anemia. Genomic DNA acted as the template from which TCR beta VDJ combination and CDR3 sequence profiling were carried out. TCRdb fed the reads into MiXCR, producing one record per CDR3 protein. The sample records around 200,000 distinct CDR3 sequences, more than 45% being singletons. Patients who underwent sequencing had shown CD8+CD57+ cell expansion by flow cytometry. The sample consisted of sorted CD4+, CD8+, or CD8+CD57+ T cells (not recorded which) from PBMCs. These receptors were obtained from a human donor with aplastic anemia.

The rearrangement joins TRBV20-1 to TRBJ1-2, with D perhaps matching TRBD1 (6 bases). CDR1 is DFQATT and CDR2 is SNEGSKA in the germline V gene (reference sequence). Trimming stripped 6 bases from V and 9 bases from J, with 14 bases between. The CDR3 is made up of 11 amino acids. The CDR3 DNA reads as TGCAGTGCACTTAAACAGGGTAGCTACACCTTC. Encoded protein: CSALKQGSYTF.

This clonotype was recorded many times. The DNA for the CDR3 is TGTGCCAGCAGTCTTGCAGGGGGCGCAAGCTCTGGGGCCAACGTCCTGACTTTC. It is translated as CASSLAGGASSGANVLTF. The chain has TRBV9 and TRBJ2-6; 8 nucleotides agree with TRBD1. This CDR3 has 18 residues. Germline V gene data show CDR1 as SGDLS and CDR2 as YYNGEE. J gave up 0 bases and V 5 bases, and 10 bases lay outside the gene matches.

The chain employs TRBV25-1 and TRBJ1-2, with 11 bases aligning to TRBD1. The CDR3 spans 14 residues. V lost 4 bases to trimming and J lost 8 bases; unmatched junction nucleotides: 6. Germline V gene sequence: CDR1 MGHDK, CDR2 SYGVNS. CDR3 DNA sequence: TGTGCCAGCAGTGTTCATGGACAGGGGGCCGGCTACACCTTC. It is translated as CASSVHGQGAGYTF.

The chain has TRBV6-7 and TRBJ1-5; D is uncertain. TRBV6-7 is filed as an ORF, its function uncertain. The CDR3 is made up of 20 amino acids. The V end was cut by 0 bases, the J end by 0 bases, with 21 bases between. Here the CDR3 DNA reads TGTGCCAGCAGTTACTCTAGTCGAGGGCTTGAGACCCATAGCAATCAGCCCCAGCATTTT. Its translation: CASSYSSRGLETHSNQPQHF.

This clonotype showed up many times. The V gene is TRBV5-8, the J gene TRBJ1-5, with a possible D match to TRBD1 (5 bases). The germline V gene has CDR1 SGHTS and CDR2 YDEGEE. The CDR3 covers 15 residues. The V end lost 0 bases, the J end lost 1 base, and 8 bases lay between the germline ends. The CDR3 loop reads CASSLGQTSNQPQHF. The CDR3 nucleotides read TGTGCCAGCAGCTTGGGACAGACCAGCAATCAGCCCCAGCATTTT.

The CDR3 region has the DNA TGTGCCAGCAGCTTAGCAGCCGAGCAGTACTTC. It translates to CASSLAAEQYF. The V and J genes are TRBV7-9 and TRBJ2-7; D is unresolved. The germline gives CDR1 SEHNR, CDR2 FQNEAQ (reference sequence). The V and J ends lost 0 bases and 6 bases respectively, with 3 bases between them. This CDR3 is 11 amino acids long.

This clonotype was counted at least ten times. The chain employs TRBV20-1 and TRBJ1-1; no firm D call. V was shortened by 5 bases and J by 11 bases, with 15 bases between the two germline ends. This CDR3 contains 11 residues. Looked up from germline, CDR1 is DFQATT and CDR2 is SNEGSKA (reference sequence). The CDR3 DNA is TGCAGTGCTTATACTCCCAGAGTGGCTTTCTTT. This encodes CSAYTPRVAFF.

The table lists this clonotype with a count of one. The J gene is TRBJ1-5, the V gene TRBV7-2; D not resolved. The CDR3 sequence is 13 residues long. The germline V gene encodes CDR1 SGHTA and CDR2 FQGNSA. V gave up 5 bases and J gave up 4 bases, with 9 bases separating them. This chain's CDR3 is CASSPQYNQPQHF. In DNA, the CDR3 is TGTGCCAGCAGCCCCCAGTATAATCAGCCCCAGCATTTT.

This clonotype was seen more than once but under ten times. The V and J genes are TRBV19 and TRBJ2-7; D may be TRBD2 (5 bases). CDR1 and CDR2 from the germline V gene are LNHDA and SQIVND (reference sequence). Trimming pared 7 bases from V and 7 bases from J, leaving 14 bases between. CDR3 size: 12 residues. CDR3 region: CASKTTLGEQYF. CDR3 bases: TGTGCCAGTAAGACTACCCTTGGGGAGCAGTACTTC.

Ten or more counts support this clonotype. The V call is TRBV4-1, the J call TRBJ1-3; D is perhaps TRBD1 (6 bases). Per the germline V gene, CDR1 is MGHRA and CDR2 is YSYEKL. The CDR3 totals 15 residues. V was pared by 8 bases and J by 0 bases, with 14 bases between. The CDR3 sequence is CASAGAGISGNTIYF. CDR3 nucleotide sequence: TGCGCCAGCGCGGGGGCGGGGATCTCTGGAAACACCATATATTTT.

This clonotype qualifies as medium-sized. CDR3 amino acids: CASSLDPVRETQYF. CDR3 DNA sequence: TGTGCCAGCAGCTTAGATCCAGTCAGAGAGACCCAGTACTTC. The chain couples TRBV7-3 to TRBJ2-5; unclear D gene. This CDR3 has 14 amino acids. CDR1 is SGHTA and CDR2 is FQGTGA in the germline V gene. Trimming pared 2 bases from V and 4 bases from J, leaving 11 bases between.

The V and J genes are TRBV5-1 and TRBJ2-7; D is possibly TRBD1 or TRBD2 (6 bases each). The CDR3 spans 13 residues. Trimming stripped 5 bases from V and 2 bases from J, with 11 bases between. From germline, CDR1 is SGHRS and CDR2 YFSETQ. CDR3 residues: CASREGGPYEQYF. Here the CDR3 DNA reads TGCGCCAGCAGGGAGGGGGGACCCTACGAGCAGTACTTC.

This clonotype was observed a few times. V and J are TRBV7-2 and TRBJ1-2; tentatively, D is TRBD1 (5 bases). The germline V gene encodes CDR1 SGHTA and CDR2 FQGNSA. Deletions cut 6 bases from V and 4 bases from J, with 12 bases between. There are 13 residues in the CDR3. Written as DNA, the CDR3 is TGTGCCAGCAGGTCCGGGACTGGCTATGGCTACACCTTC. Translated, it gives CASRSGTGYGYTF. Combining the CDR3 with reference TRBV7-2 and TRBJ1-2 gives the whole variable domain GAGVSQSPSNKVTEKGKDVELRCDPISGHTALYWYRQSLGQGLEFLIYFQGNSAPDKSGLPSDRFSAERTGGSVSTLTIQRTQQEDSAVYLCASRSGTGYGYTFGSGTRLTVV.

This clonotype was observed a handful of times. The V and J genes are TRBV30 and TRBJ1-5; 7 bases are a match to TRBD1. Germline lookup yields CDR1 GTSNPN and CDR2 SVGIG (reference sequence). The CDR3 covers 13 residues. The V gene end was trimmed by 5 bases and the J gene end by 11 bases; junction bases not matched to a gene: 12. CDR3 nucleotide sequence: TGTGCCTGGGGAATCCAGGGGGTCTGGGCCCAGCATTTT. It codes for CAWGIQGVWAQHF.

This clonotype has just a few counts. The J gene is TRBJ2-1, the V gene TRBV4-2, with D possibly matching TRBD2 (5 bases). Germline V CDR1 and CDR2: LGHNA, YNFKEQ. Trimming removed 3 bases at V and 3 bases at J, with 21 bases between. The CDR3 spans 18 residues. The CDR3: CASSHRKGERTYYNEQFF. CDR3 DNA: TGTGCCAGCAGCCATAGAAAAGGTGAGCGGACGTACTACAATGAGCAGTTCTTC.